A selection of T cell receptor beta chains follows, all from one sample in a study of CD8+ T cells in alopecia areata. Method: immunoSEQ multiplex PCR; TCRdb's copy keeps in-frame clones and lacks some. The sample records 150,000 or so clones, approximately 87% being singletons. The starting material was CD8+ T cells sorted from blood, obtained at week 0. Receptors originate from a human donor with alopecia areata. CDR3s include the opening cysteine and the closing phenylalanine or tryptophan. The D gene is left open where the match is weak. Clone size is stated in some rows and not others, as once, few, many or a class when expanded.

10	TRBV29-1	TRBJ1-1	NA	NA	TGCAGCGTTGGGGGCACTGAAGCTTTCTTT	CSVGGTEAFF
12	TRBV28	TRBJ2-2	NA	few	TGTGCCAGCAGTTTAGGGTTAGGGGAGCTGTTTTTT	CASSLGLGELFF
12	TRBV7-9	TRBJ2-7	NA	NA	TGTGCCAGCAGCGCTCTCTCCTACGAGCAGTACTTC	CASSALSYEQYF
15	TRBV27	TRBJ2-1	NA	NA	TGTGCCAGCAGTTTAGAAGGGGGCTCCTACAATGAGCAGTTCTTC	CASSLEGGSYNEQFF
18	TRBV5-1	TRBJ2-1	TRBD2	NA	TGCGCCAGCAGCTATTGGACTAGCGGGAGCTTCTTTGACAATGAGCAGTTCTTC	CASSYWTSGSFFDNEQFF
11	TRBV5-4	TRBJ2-7	NA	NA	TGTGCCAGCAGCGGAACTAACGAGCAGTACTTC	CASSGTNEQYF
16	TRBV27	TRBJ2-3	TRBD1	NA	TGTGCCAGCAGTTTATCGGGACAGGGGTTCACAGATACGCAGTATTTT	CASSLSGQGFTDTQYF
13	TRBV7-9	TRBJ1-2	NA	NA	TGTGCCAGCAGCCCTCAGAACCTCTATGGCTACACCTTC	CASSPQNLYGYTF
14	TRBV7-2	TRBJ1-4	NA	NA	TGTGCCAGCAGCCATACAGGAATTAATGAAAAACTGTTTTTT	CASSHTGINEKLFF
15	TRBV5-6	TRBJ2-7	NA	NA	TGTGCCAGCAGCCAAGGAGTACAGGGAGGCTACGAGCAGTACTTC	CASSQGVQGGYEQYF
15	TRBV7-9	TRBJ1-4	NA	NA	TGTGCCAGCAGCTTTTCGGGACAACTGCTCGAAAAACTGTTTTTT	CASSFSGQLLEKLFF
17	TRBV7-9	TRBJ2-3	NA	NA	TGTGCCAGCAGCCCAATGAGTGGGGGAACTACCACAGATACGCAGTATTTT	CASSPMSGGTTTDTQYF
11	TRBV9	TRBJ1-2	NA	NA	TGTGCCAGCAGCGACAGGCTTTACTACACCTTC	CASSDRLYYTF
14	TRBV7-3	TRBJ2-7	NA	NA	TGTGCCAGCAGCCAAGGGGACCACTCCTACGAGCAGTACTTC	CASSQGDHSYEQYF
15	TRBV4-1	TRBJ2-5	NA	NA	TGCGCCAGCAGCCGCACTGCGATCGGCGGGGAGACCCAGTACTTC	CASSRTAIGGETQYF